The 10 T cell receptor beta chains reported below all come from one sample, sequenced in a study of cytomegalovirus exposure and HLA in healthy donors. Primers for the PCR totalled 60 Vbeta and 13 Jbeta. Method: immunoSEQ multiplex PCR; TCRdb's copy keeps in-frame clones and lacks some. In the table there are some 170,000 clones, more than 65% of which are singletons. The sequenced sample consisted of PBMCs. The source of these receptors is a man between 18 and 35 years old in good health and CMV-seropositive.

The chain joins TRBV14 to TRBJ2-7; 10 bases are shared with TRBD2. This CDR3 spans 18 amino acids. The V and J ends lost 1 base and 1 base, in that order; junction bases with no gene match: 10. The germline V gene encodes CDR1 SGHDN and CDR2 FVKESK. In DNA, the CDR3 is TGTGCCAGCAGCCAAGGGTACAGCGGGGGGGTCCGATCCTACGAGCAGTACGTC. It codes for CASSQGYSGGVRSYEQYV.

For the CDR3, the DNA is TGCGCCAGCATAAGGAGCGGGGGATCGGCAGATACGCAGTATTTT. This encodes CASIRSGGSADTQYF. The rearrangement joins TRBV5-1 to TRBJ2-3, with 8 bases fitting TRBD2. V lost 6 bases and J lost 4; bases outside the gene matches: 10. Germline-derived CDR1 and CDR2 are SGHRS and YFSETQ. The CDR3 runs 15 residues.

The chain combines TRBV29-1 with TRBJ1-1, with D possibly matching TRBD1 (5 bases). The CDR3 spans 12 residues. Germline values: CDR1 SQVTM, CDR2 ANQGSEA. V lost 0 bases to trimming and J lost 6 bases, with 8 bases between them. CDR3 residues: CSVEEGAAEAFF. The DNA of the CDR3 is TGCAGCGTTGAAGAAGGGGCCGCTGAAGCTTTCTTT.

This clone turned up a few times. The J gene is TRBJ2-7, the V gene TRBV5-8; 7 bases map to TRBD2. J lost 2 bases, V lost 2 bases, and 7 bases had no gene match. Germline V gene lookup returns CDR1 SGHTS and CDR2 YDEGEE. The CDR3 length is 15 residues. CDR3 sequence (DNA): TGTGCCAGCAGCTTATCGGCGGGAGATGCCTACGAGCAGTACGTC. This sequence encodes CASSLSAGDAYEQYV.

The gene calls are TRBV11-2 and TRBJ2-1, with TRBD2 matching 12 bases. This CDR3 spans 18 amino acids. Germline trimming cut 4 bases from V and 8 bases from J; bases unmatched to any gene: 15. Germline CDR1 and CDR2: SGHAT and FQNNGV. CDR3 coding DNA: TGTGCCAGCAGCTCCCGGGGGCTAGCGGGAGGGCCGGGGGATGAGCAGTTCTTC. Its protein product is CASSSRGLAGGPGDEQFF.

A single count supports this clone. The V and J genes are TRBV2 and TRBJ2-1; the match to TRBD2 covers 11 bases. Trimming cost V 6 bases and J 6 bases; bases outside gene matches: 10. The CDR3 is made up of 16 amino acids. From germline, CDR1 is SNHLY and CDR2 FYNNEI. This CDR3 reads CASSNIAGGPRNEQFF. The CDR3 DNA is TGTGCCAGCAGCAATATAGCGGGAGGGCCTCGCAATGAGCAGTTCTTC.

The chain links TRBV6-4 to TRBJ2-2, with D possibly matching TRBD1 (5 bases). The V gene lost 6 bases and the J gene lost 0 bases, with 8 bases spanning the gap. The CDR3 contains 14 residues. Germline V CDR1 and CDR2: MRHNA, SNTAGT. CDR3 residues: CASSWTSNTGELFF. Here the CDR3 DNA reads TGTGCCAGCAGCTGGACATCGAACACCGGGGAGCTGTTTTTT.

V and J are TRBV5-1 and TRBJ1-2, with 8 positions matching TRBD1. The germline gives CDR1 SGHRS, CDR2 YFSETQ. The CDR3 loop spans 15 amino acids. The V segment lost 0 bases and the J segment 5 bases; nucleotides outside the gene matches: 6. The CDR3 reads CASSLEGDRLYGYTF. For the CDR3, the DNA is TGCGCCAGCAGCTTGGAGGGGGACAGGCTTTATGGCTACACCTTC.

V is TRBV21-1 and J is TRBJ2-6; the table's D call of TRBD2 was not tested on the DNA. TRBV21-1 corresponds to a pseudogene. The CDR3 consists of 21 residues. The CDR3 sequence: CASSKVPLTSGLFSGANVLTF. The CDR3 nucleotides are TGTGCCAGCAGCAAAGTCCCTTTAACTAGCGGGTTATTCTCTGGGGCCAACGTCCTGACTTTC.

This rearrangement joins TRBV5-1 to TRBJ2-3, with 10 nucleotides matching TRBD1. CDR1 SGHRS and CDR2 YFSETQ come from the germline V gene. After removal of 1 base from V and 4 bases from J, the junction contained 6 bases not matched to a gene. There are 16 residues in the CDR3. The CDR3 spells CASSLSGTGEADTQYF. CDR3 nucleotide sequence: TGCGCCAGCAGCTTGAGCGGGACAGGGGAGGCAGATACGCAGTATTTT.